The 31 T cell receptor beta chains below all came from one sample that was sequenced in a study of cytomegalovirus exposure and HLA in healthy donors. Researchers ran the PCR with 60 Vbeta and 13 Jbeta primers. The data were produced by immunoSEQ multiplex PCR, yet TCRdb's version contains in-frame clones alone and is incomplete. In the table there are about 140,000 clones, around 86% of which are singletons. Input material: PBMCs. The receptors stem from a woman aged 30 to 39 in good health and CMV-seronegative.

V is TRBV6-4 and J is TRBJ1-3, with 8 bases identical to TRBD1. After removal of 7 bases from V and 3 bases from J, the junction contained 8 bases not matched to a gene. Germline V gives CDR1 MRHNA, CDR2 SNTAGT. The CDR3 consists of 15 residues. The chain's CDR3 is CASNLGQGYGNTIYF. CDR3 sequence (DNA): TGTGCCAGCAACCTAGGACAGGGCTATGGAAACACCATATATTTT.

The rearrangement links TRBV7-9 to TRBJ2-7, with unresolved D. The CDR3 is 15 residues long. Trimming took off 1 base at V and 3 bases at J, with 13 bases between the two ends. Germline CDR1 reads SEHNR; CDR2 reads FQNEAQ (reference sequence). The CDR3 region is CASSLGGLRGYEQYF. DNA for the CDR3: TGTGCCAGCAGCTTAGGTGGTCTGAGAGGCTACGAGCAGTACTTC.

V is TRBV6-4 and J is TRBJ2-7; 14 bases fit TRBD2. The CDR3 has 15 residues. V lost 6 bases and J lost 3; bases outside the gene matches: 4. The germline CDR1 and CDR2 sequences are MRHNA and SNTAGT. The CDR3 region is CASRKGTSGGYEQYF. The CDR3 coding sequence is TGTGCCAGCAGAAAGGGGACTAGCGGGGGCTACGAGCAGTACTTC.

The chain recombines TRBV6-5 with TRBJ1-2; D ambiguous. With 0 bases removed from V and 4 bases from J, the gap between germline ends came to 9 bases. The germline gives CDR1 MNHEY, CDR2 SVGAGI. The CDR3 extends over 14 amino acids. CDR3 in DNA: TGTGCCAGCAGTTACTCGAATAGCCCCTATGGCTACACCTTC. This encodes CASSYSNSPYGYTF.

CDR3 loop: CASSQDRLSSYEQYF. As DNA, the CDR3 is TGTGCCAGCAGTCAGGACAGGCTAAGCTCCTACGAGCAGTACTTC. The V and J genes are TRBV2 and TRBJ2-7; 7 bases fit TRBD1. V shed 5 bases, J shed 0 bases, and the junction held 7 bases outside the gene matches. This CDR3 spans 15 amino acids. Per germline, CDR1 SNHLY and CDR2 FYNNEI.

This chain joins TRBV5-4 and TRBJ2-5, with 10 bases identical to TRBD1. The germline V gene has CDR1 SGHNT and CDR2 YYREEE (reference sequence). The CDR3 consists of 15 residues. After removal of 4 bases from V and 5 bases from J, the junction contained 8 bases not matched to a gene. This CDR3 reads CASSPQTGGAETQYF. CDR3 DNA sequence: TGTGCCAGCAGCCCCCAGACAGGGGGCGCGGAGACCCAGTACTTC.

The chain joins TRBV10-3 to TRBJ2-5, with 13 positions matching TRBD2. Germline V gives CDR1 ENHRY, CDR2 SYGVKD. This CDR3 has 16 amino acids. Unmatched junction bases numbered 4, after V lost 4 bases and J lost 2 bases. CDR3 DNA sequence: TGTGCCATCAGTGGTGGACTAGCGGGGGCACAAGAGACCCAGTACTTC. Protein sequence: CAISGGLAGAQETQYF.

The chain recombines TRBV6-1 with TRBJ2-3, with a weak D call TRBD2 (7 bases). The CDR3 runs 17 residues. CDR1 and CDR2 (germline): MNHNS, SASEGT. The V end was cut by 0 bases, the J end by 2 bases, with 15 bases between. For the CDR3, the DNA is TGTGCCAGCAGTGAAGCGGGCGGGGGCCCCCCCACAGATACGCAGTATTTT. This codes for CASSEAGGGPPTDTQYF.

The table lists this clone with a few counts. This rearrangement joins TRBV2 to TRBJ1-2; 12 bases are a match to TRBD1. Germline values: CDR1 SNHLY, CDR2 FYNNEI. V was clipped by 7 bases and J by 4 bases; unmatched bases: 10. This CDR3 is built from 16 residues. Here the CDR3 reads CASTLGTGGLIYGYTF. CDR3 nucleotide sequence: TGTGCCAGCACCTTGGGGACAGGGGGCCTCATCTATGGCTACACCTTC.

This clone was observed a single time. The chain links TRBV11-2 to TRBJ2-7; D may be TRBD2 (5 bases). Trimming cost V 0 bases and J 2 bases, with 8 bases left between them. The V gene's germline CDR1 is SGHAT and CDR2 FQNNGV. The CDR3 runs 14 residues. The CDR3 protein is CASSLDPRAYEQYF. The CDR3 DNA reads TGTGCCAGCAGCTTAGATCCGAGGGCCTACGAGCAGTACTTC.

The V gene is TRBV19, the J gene TRBJ1-4; weak D call: TRBD1 (5 bases). The CDR3 is made up of 14 amino acids. V lost 3 bases and J lost 1, with 6 bases in between. From germline, CDR1 is LNHDA and CDR2 SQIVND (reference sequence). In DNA, the CDR3 is TGTGCCAGTAGTATTCAGGGAACTAATGAAAAACTGTTTTTT. Translated, it gives CASSIQGTNEKLFF.

The chain has TRBV14 and TRBJ2-7; 8 bases align to TRBD1. CDR1 and CDR2 (germline): SGHDN, FVKESK. The CDR3 length is 14 residues. V was clipped by 5 bases and J by 4 bases; unmatched bases: 7. The CDR3 sequence: CASSTRTGKYEQYF. As DNA, the CDR3 is TGTGCCAGCAGCACCCGGACAGGGAAATACGAGCAGTACTTC.

J is TRBJ1-3 and V is TRBV14; D perhaps matches TRBD1 (6 bases). The CDR3 has 15 amino acids. From germline, CDR1 is SGHDN and CDR2 FVKESK. Trimming pared 0 bases from V and 4 bases from J, leaving 10 bases between. CDR3 nucleotides: TGTGCCAGCAGCCAAGATGACAGGAGGGGAAACACCATATATTTT. Amino acids: CASSQDDRRGNTIYF. Together with reference TRBV14 and TRBJ1-3, the CDR3 gives the full variable domain: EAGVTQFPSHSVIEKGQTVTLRCDPISGHDNLYWYRRVMGKEIKFLLHFVKESKQDESGMPNNRFLAERTGGTYSTLKVQPAELEDSGVYFCASSQDDRRGNTIYFGEGSWLTVV.

J is TRBJ2-3 and V is TRBV5-1, with 11 bases that match TRBD2. V gave up 0 bases and J gave up 2 bases; unmatched junction bases: 8. There are 18 residues in the CDR3. Per the germline V gene, CDR1 is SGHRS and CDR2 is YFSETQ. The CDR3, as DNA: TGCGCCAGCAGCTTGGTGCTAGCGGGGGGCGGGGCCACAGATACGCAGTATTTT. Translation: CASSLVLAGGGATDTQYF.

Worth noting for this clone: Other DNA sequences of this sample code for an identical CDR3. The rearrangement links TRBV29-1 to TRBJ2-1; 10 positions agree with TRBD2. The CDR3 consists of 15 residues. V lost 3 bases, J lost 6 bases, and 8 bases stayed unmatched. Germline V lookup: CDR1 SQVTM, CDR2 ANQGSEA. Written as DNA, the CDR3 is TGCAGCGTTGATTTAGCGGGGGGCACCGGCAATGAGCAGTTCTTC. It codes for CSVDLAGGTGNEQFF.

J is TRBJ1-2 and V is TRBV5-1, with 11 bases identical to TRBD1. V gave up 4 bases and J gave up 2 bases; unmatched junction bases: 7. Germline V gives CDR1 SGHRS, CDR2 YFSETQ. This CDR3 is built from 16 residues. The CDR3: CASSPAGTGGNYGYTF. CDR3 coding DNA: TGCGCCAGCAGCCCCGCCGGGACAGGGGGAAACTATGGCTACACCTTC.

The chain uses TRBV11-2 and TRBJ2-2; the match to TRBD1 covers 7 bases. Trimming cost V 0 bases and J 5 bases; bases outside gene matches: 6. Germline lookup yields CDR1 SGHAT and CDR2 FQNNGV. This CDR3 is 16 amino acids long. The CDR3 loop is CASSLEGQRSTGELFF. DNA of the CDR3: TGTGCCAGCAGCTTAGAGGGACAGCGTTCGACCGGGGAGCTGTTTTTT.

This chain links TRBV7-2 with TRBJ2-1; 16 bases fit TRBD2. This CDR3 contains 18 residues. V lost 5 bases and J lost 4; bases outside the gene matches: 8. CDR1 and CDR2 (germline): SGHTA, FQGNSA. CDR3 sequence (DNA): TGTGCCAGCAGCAGCCCGGGACTAGCGGGGGGGTCGTACAATGAGCAGTTCTTC. Translating gives CASSSPGLAGGSYNEQFF.

The V and J genes are TRBV29-1 and TRBJ2-7; D not resolved. V gave up 5 bases and J gave up 0 bases, with 8 bases separating them. CDR3 length equals 12 residues. Germline V gene lookup returns CDR1 SQVTM and CDR2 ANQGSEA. This CDR3 is CSVQANSYEQYF. CDR3 DNA sequence: TGCAGCGTTCAGGCGAACTCCTACGAGCAGTACTTC.

The chain employs TRBV28 and TRBJ2-7; 7 bases map to TRBD2. Trimming cost V 3 bases and J 3 bases; bases outside gene matches: 11. CDR1 and CDR2 (germline): MDHEN, SYDVKM. CDR3 length: 16 residues. The CDR3 DNA follows: TGTGCCAGCAGTTTCGTCGGGACTACAACAGACTACGAGCAGTACTTC. Its protein is CASSFVGTTTDYEQYF.

The chain carries TRBV19 and TRBJ2-1; the D gene is possibly TRBD1 (6 bases). CDR1 LNHDA and CDR2 SQIVND come from the germline V gene (reference sequence). This CDR3 has 17 residues. The V and J ends lost 5 bases and 6 bases respectively, with 23 bases between them. CDR3 residues: CASSQPPGTRLVNEQFF. For the CDR3, the DNA is TGTGCCAGTAGTCAACCTCCCGGGACACGGCTTGTCAATGAGCAGTTCTTC.

This chain uses TRBV5-1 with TRBJ2-2; D remains ambiguous. CDR3 length equals 14 residues. V was shortened by 0 bases and J by 1 base, with 4 bases between the two germline ends. Germline V gene sequence: CDR1 SGHRS, CDR2 YFSETQ. This CDR3 is CASSLVQNTGELFF. CDR3 DNA: TGCGCCAGCAGCTTGGTTCAGAACACCGGGGAGCTGTTTTTT. Looking up the rest from reference TRBV5-1 and TRBJ2-2 gives the full variable domain: KAGVTQTPRYLIKTRGQQVTLSCSPISGHRSVSWYQQTPGQGLQFLFEYFSETQRNKGNFPGRFSGRQFSNSRSEMNVSTLELGDSALYLCASSLVQNTGELFFGEGSRLTVL.

This chain joins TRBV28 and TRBJ2-7; 9 bases line up with TRBD2. With 2 bases clipped from V and 4 bases from J, the junction kept 12 bases outside the gene matches. The CDR3 is 17 residues long. Looked up from germline, CDR1 is MDHEN and CDR2 is SYDVKM. The CDR3 DNA follows: TGTGCCAGCAGTTTACCCAATAGCGGGAGATGGGGTTACGAGCAGTACTTC. Translated, it gives CASSLPNSGRWGYEQYF.

The rearrangement uses TRBV6-1 and TRBJ1-6; perhaps TRBD1 as D (6 bases). Germline CDR1 is MNHNS and CDR2 is SASEGT. There are 17 residues in the CDR3. V was pared by 4 bases and J by 4 bases, with 17 bases between. CDR3 sequence (DNA): TGTGCCAGCAGTGGCAACAGACAGGCGGGTTATAATTCACCCCTCCACTTT. Translated, it gives CASSGNRQAGYNSPLHF.

This clone was detected once. The V gene is TRBV2, the J gene TRBJ1-5; 8 bases align to TRBD1. V was pared by 8 bases and J by 5 bases, with 11 bases of the junction left unmatched. Germline V CDR1 and CDR2: SNHLY, FYNNEI. There are 15 residues in the CDR3. The CDR3 region is CASRRSNRGDQPQHF. The DNA of the CDR3 is TGTGCCAGCCGGAGGTCGAACAGGGGGGATCAGCCCCAGCATTTT.

V and J are TRBV29-1 and TRBJ1-2; 9 nucleotides line up with TRBD1. CDR3 length: 14 amino acids. With 6 bases clipped from V and 7 bases from J, the junction kept 12 bases outside the gene matches. Germline CDR1 reads SQVTM; CDR2 reads ANQGSEA. CDR3 region: CSVLRTGDTGGYTF. CDR3 nucleotides: TGCAGCGTCCTAAGGACAGGGGATACGGGTGGCTACACCTTC.

V is TRBV9 and J is TRBJ1-3, with 7 bases identical to TRBD1. This CDR3 comprises 20 residues. Germline V CDR1 and CDR2: SGDLS, YYNGEE. With 0 bases clipped from V and 2 bases from J, the junction kept 17 bases outside the gene matches. CDR3 region: CASSVGVPPTGAVAGNTIYF. The CDR3 bases are TGTGCCAGCAGCGTAGGGGTCCCCCCAACAGGGGCCGTGGCTGGAAACACCATATATTTT.

This clone was observed a few times. The chain employs TRBV7-9 and TRBJ1-2; D is ambiguous. V lost 10 bases and J lost 4, with 16 bases in between. This CDR3 is built from 13 residues. Germline V gene data show CDR1 as SEHNR and CDR2 as FQNEAQ (reference sequence). Written as DNA, the CDR3 is TGTGCCACCTCGTTAGAGGCTGCCTATGGCTACACCTTC. Translation: CATSLEAAYGYTF.

This chain joins TRBV7-9 and TRBJ2-5; D gene uncertain. Matching the DNA end better, TRBJ2-7 makes the J call doubtful. There are 14 residues in the CDR3. CDR1 and CDR2 (germline): SEHNR, FQNEAQ (reference sequence). The CDR3 region has the DNA TGTGCCAGCAGCTTAGACAGTTACTCCTACGAGCAGTACTTC. Its protein is CASSLDSYSYEQYF.

The chain has TRBV9 and TRBJ2-7, with TRBD1 identical over 7 bases. CDR1 SGDLS and CDR2 YYNGEE come from the germline V gene. Trimming took 3 bases from V and 3 from J; bases not matched to a gene: 3. The CDR3 extends over 13 amino acids. The CDR3 protein is CASSEGTDYEQYF. In nucleotides, the CDR3 is TGTGCCAGCAGCGAGGGGACAGACTACGAGCAGTACTTC. The full variable domain, its missing parts supplied by reference TRBV9 and TRBJ2-7, is DSGVTQTPKHLITATGQRVTLRCSPRSGDLSVYWYQQSLDQGLQFLIQYYNGEERAKGNILERFSAQQFPDLHSELNLSSLELGDSALYFCASSEGTDYEQYFGPGTRLTVT.

V gene TRBV7-2 combines with J gene TRBJ2-6; 8 nucleotides align to TRBD1. CDR3 length: 18 amino acids. CDR1 SGHTA and CDR2 FQGNSA come from the germline V gene. Trimming at V came to 5 bases and at J to 3 bases, leaving 12 bases not matched to a gene. CDR3 sequence reads: CASSIAGTGSGGANVLTF. The CDR3 DNA reads as TGTGCCAGCAGCATTGCCGGGACAGGTTCTGGTGGGGCCAACGTCCTGACTTTC. The complete variable domain, with remaining parts taken from reference TRBV7-2 and TRBJ2-6, reads GAGVSQSPSNKVTEKGKDVELRCDPISGHTALYWYRQSLGQGLEFLIYFQGNSAPDKSGLPSDRFSAERTGGSVSTLTIQRTQQEDSAVYLCASSIAGTGSGGANVLTFGAGSRLTVL.